What follows are 5 T cell receptor beta chains derived from one specimen sequenced in a study of T-cell memory formation after mild COVID-19. Each CDR3 protein gets one entry after TCRdb re-called the 5' RACE reads with MiXCR. The data hold roughly 310,000 distinct CDR3 sequences, with about 15% observed a single time. The sequenced sample was PBMCs or a T cell subset sorted from them (not recorded which). Receptors originate from a man between 18 and 29 years old who had mild COVID-19 (a few samples of this study predate the infection). Cell type and time point are not known.

This clonotype turned up a few times. This chain links TRBV6-5 with TRBJ1-5; TRBD1 is a possible D gene (6 bases). Germline lookup yields CDR1 MNHEY and CDR2 SVGAGI. The CDR3 covers 14 residues. Trimming cost V 5 bases and J 5 bases, with 13 bases left between them. The CDR3, as DNA: TGTGCCAGCAGTCCCCTGGACAGTTATCAGCCCCAGCATTTT. Translated, it gives CASSPLDSYQPQHF.

This sequence joins TRBV3-1 and TRBJ2-3; 9 positions match TRBD2. The V and J ends lost 3 bases and 8 bases, in that order; junction bases with no gene match: 6. Germline V gene sequence: CDR1 LGHDT, CDR2 YNNKEL (reference sequence). This CDR3 has 14 amino acids. CDR3 sequence (DNA): TGTGCCAGCAGCCAGAGCGGGGGGCGAGGTACGCAGTATTTT. It encodes CASSQSGGRGTQYF.

This chain connects TRBV14 to TRBJ2-7; tentative D call: TRBD2 (8 bases). The length of the CDR3 is 16 residues. V dropped 7 bases and J dropped 0 bases, with 19 bases sitting between them. Germline V CDR1 and CDR2: SGHDN, FVKESK. Here the CDR3 reads CASTTVGRGLSYEQYV. CDR3 bases: TGTGCCAGCACCACAGTCGGGAGGGGGCTCTCCTACGAGCAGTACGTC.

This clonotype showed up just a few times. This rearrangement joins TRBV10-3 to TRBJ2-7; D possibly corresponds to TRBD2 (5 bases). Trimming cost V 3 bases and J 8 bases, with 17 bases left between them. The germline gives CDR1 ENHRY, CDR2 SYGVKD. This CDR3 has 14 residues. In nucleotides, the CDR3 is TGTGCCATCAGTGACCCCTCGGGAAGCTTGCAGCAGTACTTC. Amino acid sequence: CAISDPSGSLQQYF.

CDR3 in amino acids: CASSQDLSGRAAFF. CDR3 bases: TGCGCCAGCAGCCAAGATTTGTCCGGGCGTGCAGCTTTCTTT. The chain combines TRBV4-3 with TRBJ1-1, with no clear D. V shed 0 bases and J shed 10 bases, with 15 bases lying between them. The CDR3 sequence is 14 residues long. Germline V gives CDR1 LGHNA, CDR2 YSLEER.